This TCR beta chain was recovered during a study of T cells in Graves' hyperthyroidism and ophthalmopathy. The CDR3 consists of 16 residues. The germline V gene has CDR1 SGDLS and CDR2 YYNGEE. Trimming left V 0 bases short and J 2 bases short, with 13 bases between. TCR beta CDR3 sequences were amplified from RNA transcripts. Initially, a first-round RT-PCR of the TCR CDR3 employed the HTBI primer set. Using its own MiXCR run on the multiplex PCR reads, TCRdb lists one record per CDR3 protein. The sample has 250,000 to 300,000 distinct CDR3 sequences; roughly 13% are singletons. Sequencing used blood. The V call is TRBV9, the J call TRBJ2-3; D possibly uses TRBD1 or TRBD2 (5 bases each). The receptor was isolated from a woman younger than 45 with Graves' hyperthyroidism that later progressed to Graves' ophthalmopathy. CDR3 DNA: TGTGCCAGCAGCGTAGGGGACGGCTTGAACACAGATACGCAGTATTTT. This encodes CASSVGDGLNTDTQYF.